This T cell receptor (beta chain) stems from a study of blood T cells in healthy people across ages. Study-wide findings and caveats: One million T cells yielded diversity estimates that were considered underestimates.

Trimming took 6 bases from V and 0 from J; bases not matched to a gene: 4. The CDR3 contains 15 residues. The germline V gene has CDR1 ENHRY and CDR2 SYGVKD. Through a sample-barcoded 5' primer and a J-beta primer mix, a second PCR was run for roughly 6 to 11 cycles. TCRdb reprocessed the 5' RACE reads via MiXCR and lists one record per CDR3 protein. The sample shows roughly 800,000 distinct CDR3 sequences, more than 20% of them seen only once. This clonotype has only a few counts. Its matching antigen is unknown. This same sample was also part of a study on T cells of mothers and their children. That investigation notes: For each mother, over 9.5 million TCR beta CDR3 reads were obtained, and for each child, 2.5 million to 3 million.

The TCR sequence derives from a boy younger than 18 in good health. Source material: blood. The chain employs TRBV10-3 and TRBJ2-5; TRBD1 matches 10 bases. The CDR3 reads CAISTDRGYQETQYF. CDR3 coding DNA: TGTGCCATCAGCACGGACAGGGGGTACCAAGAGACCCAGTACTTC.